The entry that follows covers one T cell receptor (beta chain) sequence. Its antigen has not been determined. Per-base qualities were not stored, and no clone one base away is much larger. The immunoSEQ Assay, a bias-controlled multiplex PCR, was used to amplify TCRbeta CDR3 regions from genomic DNA. In the authors' own workflow: Within the assay, amplification of reference gene primers was used to estimate how many nucleated cells each sample contained. To quantify the absolute abundance of each unique TCRbeta CDR3 rearrangement, sequence reads were collapsed and filtered. For each sample, productive Simpson clonality was calculated by taking the square root of Simpson's diversity index across productive rearrangements. TCRdb re-hosts the immuneACCESS table, in-frame sequences only. Its copies lack some clones; in the studies checked, an unresolved V gene accounts for under half of them, and the cause for the rest is not known. The V and J calls and clone size are taken from that table; D and trimming were inferred from the DNA. The sample data list hundreds of thousands of clones, and around 91% of these were observed just once. Around an eighth of the sample is in the top ten clones.

Collaborating institutions collected whole blood in K2EDTA tubes following their own protocols. For TCRbeta analysis, collaborators shipped samples as frozen whole blood, isolated PBMCs, or DNA extracted from either of those sample types. The data belong to a study of blood T cell repertoires in COVID-19 (dated by TCRdb to about 2020). Describing the broader study: Collaborator samples came from the United States, Italy and Spain and covered acute and convalescent phases of COVID-19. The prospective study material was composed of cDNA or gDNA derived from T cells, B-cell-depleted T cells, or PBMCs. Subjects who had been exposed to COVID-19, were actively infected with it, or had recovered from it provided the deeply sampled blood TCRbeta repertoires that made up the dataset. The repertoires were released in a freely available public database meant as a resource for research on the immune response to SARS-CoV-2. Samples were obtained from the ongoing ImmuneRACE study (first 160 participants) and from about 1,300 subjects provided by 6 global collaborators. The sample metadata nearly always contained a de-identified subject ID, COVID-19 status, age in years and sex. Where HLA class I and class II types were available, the types were taken from metadata supplied by the sample provider, not from assay-based typing. What the authors observed across the whole study: The amount of clinical and demographic metadata varied by source and participant and was provided uncurated.

Taken from the germline V gene, the CDR1 and CDR2 loops are SGHTA and FQGTGA. There are 14 amino acids in the CDR3, from cysteine to phenylalanine inclusive. The CDR3 DNA has 42 bases and is translated from base 1. V and J are trimmed by 4 bases and 8 bases, and the gene matches miss 4 bases of the junction. Sequencing used peripheral blood. The chain was built from TRBV7-3 and TRBJ2-1; TRBD1 fits 11 bases in the junction. This sequence was found in a woman in her sixties or seventies with acute or convalescent COVID-19. Read as DNA, the sequence is TGTGCCAGCAGCTCCGGACAGGGGGCTGATGAGCAGTTCTTC. Its product reads: CASSSGQGADEQFF.